This TCR beta chain comes out of a study of blood T cell repertoires in COVID-19. Study-wide context: The United States, Italy and Spain provided the acute and convalescent COVID-19 samples. In each case, the material was cDNA or gDNA derived from T cells, B-cell-depleted T cells, or PBMCs.

Only in-frame clones appear in the TCRdb table, and some are missing; sequencing was by immunoSEQ multiplex PCR. The repertoire has a few hundred thousand clones, roughly 87% of them found once; the top ten carry about 2.3%. V was cut by 6 bases and J by 1 base, with 4 bases left in between. The germline V gene has CDR1 MNHEY and CDR2 SVGAGI. The CDR3 contains 11 residues. This TCR was sampled from a man aged 18 to 30 with active or convalescent COVID-19. The chain couples TRBV6-5 to TRBJ2-7; D unresolved. The sequenced sample was peripheral blood. The DNA of the CDR3 is TGTGCCAGCAGATCTTCCTACGAGCAGTACTTC. Translating gives CASRSSYEQYF.